The entry below describes one TCR beta chain. This entry is derived from a study of blood T cell repertoires in COVID-19. Overall study: Acute and convalescent COVID-19 specimens originated in the United States, Italy and Spain.

The CDR3 extends over 15 amino acids. Trimming at V came to 4 bases and at J to 1 base, leaving 5 bases not matched to a gene. In germline, CDR1 is LNHDA, CDR2 SQIVND (reference sequence). Assignments of participants to cohorts depended upon their own reported clinical history. Methods used by the authors: Estimation of nucleated cell counts was performed using reference gene primer amplification. Data came from immunoSEQ multiplex PCR; TCRdb stores just in-frame clones and leaves some out. V, J and clone size derive from that table, while D and trimming were established from the DNA sequence. The sample yields under 200,000 clones, approximately 91% seen once.

Sequencing was performed on PBMCs or T cells enriched from blood (not recorded which). The genes are TRBV19 and TRBJ2-3, with 7 nucleotides matching TRBD2. This TCR derives from a woman aged 18-29 years who had recovered from COVID-19. CDR3 protein: CASSTGTTRTDTQYF. In DNA, the CDR3 is TGTGCCAGTAGTACCGGGACTACTCGCACAGATACGCAGTATTTT.